This T cell receptor (beta chain) was recorded in a study of shared clonotypes between healthy human individuals. General study findings and limits: Owing to a small donor count, the genetic and exposure-history diversity represented was limited.

Sequenced by immunoSEQ multiplex PCR; TCRdb stores in-frame clones only, minus some. The data show 950,000 to 1,100,000 clones, 70% to 80% seen once. The CDR3 is made up of 17 amino acids. The V segment lost 5 bases and the J segment 5 bases; nucleotides outside the gene matches: 11. Germline V gives CDR1 MNHEY, CDR2 SMNVEV (reference sequence). Splitting the CD4+ cells yielded a CD45RA+ naive subset and a CD45RA-negative memory subset. On this clone itself: Its antigen is not known.

The sequence was collected from a man aged 18 to 29 in good health. Some clones in this sample may be carry-over from other donors' samples. The genes are TRBV27 and TRBJ1-6; TRBD1 matches 8 bases. The sequenced material came from memory CD4+ T cells from PBMCs. As to subset: CD45RA-negative fraction. CDR3 bases: TGTGCCAGCAGTCGCGGGCAGGGGGCAAGGAATAATTCACCCCTCCACTTT. Translated, it gives CASSRGQGARNNSPLHF.